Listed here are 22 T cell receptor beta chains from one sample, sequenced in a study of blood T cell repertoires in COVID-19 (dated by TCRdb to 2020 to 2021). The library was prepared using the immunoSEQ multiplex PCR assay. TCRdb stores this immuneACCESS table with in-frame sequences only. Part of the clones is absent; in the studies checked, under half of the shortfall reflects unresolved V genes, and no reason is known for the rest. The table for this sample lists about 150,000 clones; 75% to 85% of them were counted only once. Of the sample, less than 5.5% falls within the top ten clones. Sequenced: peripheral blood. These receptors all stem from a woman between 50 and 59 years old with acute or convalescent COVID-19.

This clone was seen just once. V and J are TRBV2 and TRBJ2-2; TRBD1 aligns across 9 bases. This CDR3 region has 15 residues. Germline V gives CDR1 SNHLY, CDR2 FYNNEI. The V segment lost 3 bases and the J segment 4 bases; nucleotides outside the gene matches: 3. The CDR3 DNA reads TGTGCCAGCAGTGAGAGGACAGGGGTCACCGGGGAGCTGTTTTTT. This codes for CASSERTGVTGELFF.

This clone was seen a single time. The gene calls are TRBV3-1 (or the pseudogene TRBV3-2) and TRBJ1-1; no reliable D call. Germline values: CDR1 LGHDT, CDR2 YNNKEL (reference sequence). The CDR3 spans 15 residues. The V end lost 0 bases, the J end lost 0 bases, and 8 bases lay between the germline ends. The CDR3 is CASSQEVQVNTEAFF. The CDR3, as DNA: TGTGCCAGCAGCCAAGAGGTCCAGGTGAACACTGAAGCTTTCTTT.

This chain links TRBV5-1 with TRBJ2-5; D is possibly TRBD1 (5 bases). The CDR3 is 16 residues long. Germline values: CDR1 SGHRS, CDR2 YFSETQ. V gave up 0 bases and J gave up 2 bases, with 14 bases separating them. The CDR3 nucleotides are TGCGCCAGCAGCTTGGGGGCAGGGTTTGTGCAAGAGACCCAGTACTTC. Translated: CASSLGAGFVQETQYF.

The CDR3 reads CATSGGNGYGYTF. The CDR3 DNA is TGTGCCACCAGTGGGGGCAATGGGTATGGCTACACCTTC. V gene TRBV24-1 combines with J gene TRBJ1-2, with D possibly being TRBD1 (5 bases). The CDR3 runs 13 residues. Trimming left V 5 bases short and J 5 bases short, with 11 bases between. The germline gives CDR1 KGHDR, CDR2 SFDVKD.

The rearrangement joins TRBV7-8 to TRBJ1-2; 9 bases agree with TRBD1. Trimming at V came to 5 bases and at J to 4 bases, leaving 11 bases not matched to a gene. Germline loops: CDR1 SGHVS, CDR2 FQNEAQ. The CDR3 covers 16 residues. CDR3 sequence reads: CASSPSVGGQGYGYTF. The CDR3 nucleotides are TGTGCCAGCAGCCCCAGTGTCGGGGGACAGGGCTATGGCTACACCTTC.

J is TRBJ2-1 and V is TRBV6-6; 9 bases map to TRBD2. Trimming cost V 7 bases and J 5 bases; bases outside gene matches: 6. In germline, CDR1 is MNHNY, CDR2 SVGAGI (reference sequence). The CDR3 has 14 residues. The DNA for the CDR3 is TGTGCCAGCACCCCAGCGGGGGGAGACAATGAGCAGTTCTTC. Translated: CASTPAGGDNEQFF.

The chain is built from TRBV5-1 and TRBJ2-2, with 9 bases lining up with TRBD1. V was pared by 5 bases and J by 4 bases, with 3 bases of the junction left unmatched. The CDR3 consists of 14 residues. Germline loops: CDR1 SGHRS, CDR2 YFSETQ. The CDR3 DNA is TGCGCCAGCAGGCCGGGACAGGGCACCGGGGAGCTGTTTTTT. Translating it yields CASRPGQGTGELFF.

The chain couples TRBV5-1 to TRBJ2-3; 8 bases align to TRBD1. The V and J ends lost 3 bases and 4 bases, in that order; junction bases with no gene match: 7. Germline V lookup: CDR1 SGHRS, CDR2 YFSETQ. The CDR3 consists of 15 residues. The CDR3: CASSWEDRVPDTQYF. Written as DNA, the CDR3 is TGCGCCAGCAGCTGGGAGGACAGGGTCCCAGATACGCAGTATTTT. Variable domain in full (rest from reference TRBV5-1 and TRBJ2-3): KAGVTQTPRYLIKTRGQQVTLSCSPISGHRSVSWYQQTPGQGLQFLFEYFSETQRNKGNFPGRFSGRQFSNSRSEMNVSTLELGDSALYLCASSWEDRVPDTQYFGPGTRLTVL.

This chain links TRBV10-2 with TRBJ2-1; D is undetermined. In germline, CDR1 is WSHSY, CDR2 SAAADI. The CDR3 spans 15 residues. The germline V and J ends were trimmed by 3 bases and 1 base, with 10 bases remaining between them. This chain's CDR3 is CASSDPGLSYNEQFF. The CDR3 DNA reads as TGCGCCAGCAGTGATCCAGGTCTTTCCTACAATGAGCAGTTCTTC.

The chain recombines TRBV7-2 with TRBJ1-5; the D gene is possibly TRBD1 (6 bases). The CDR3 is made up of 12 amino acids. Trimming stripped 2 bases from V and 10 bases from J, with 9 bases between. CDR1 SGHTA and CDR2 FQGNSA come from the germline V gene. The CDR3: CASSLMGAPQHF. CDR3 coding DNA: TGTGCCAGCAGCTTAATGGGGGCTCCCCAGCATTTT.

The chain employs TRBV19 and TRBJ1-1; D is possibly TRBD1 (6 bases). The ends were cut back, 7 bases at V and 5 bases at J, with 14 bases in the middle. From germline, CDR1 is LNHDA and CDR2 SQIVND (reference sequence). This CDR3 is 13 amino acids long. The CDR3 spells CASTLQGRTEAFF. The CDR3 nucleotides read TGTGCCAGTACCTTACAGGGTAGGACTGAAGCTTTCTTT.

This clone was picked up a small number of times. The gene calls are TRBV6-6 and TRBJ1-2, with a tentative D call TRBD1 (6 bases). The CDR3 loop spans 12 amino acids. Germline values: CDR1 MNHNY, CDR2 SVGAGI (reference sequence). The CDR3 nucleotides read TGTGTGGGGGCCGACAGCCTCTATGGCTACACCTTC. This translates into CVGADSLYGYTF.

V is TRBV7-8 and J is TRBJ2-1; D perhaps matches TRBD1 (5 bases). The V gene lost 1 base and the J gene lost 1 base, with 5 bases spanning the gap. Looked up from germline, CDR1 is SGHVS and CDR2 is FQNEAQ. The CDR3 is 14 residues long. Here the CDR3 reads CASSLEGSYNEQFF. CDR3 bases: TGTGCCAGCAGCTTAGAGGGGTCCTACAATGAGCAGTTCTTC.

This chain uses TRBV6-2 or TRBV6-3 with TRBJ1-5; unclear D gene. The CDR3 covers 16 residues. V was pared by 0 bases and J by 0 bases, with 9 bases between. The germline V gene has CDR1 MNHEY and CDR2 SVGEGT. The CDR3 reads CASSYSWQYSNQPQHF. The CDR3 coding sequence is TGTGCCAGCAGTTACTCATGGCAGTATAGCAATCAGCCCCAGCATTTT.

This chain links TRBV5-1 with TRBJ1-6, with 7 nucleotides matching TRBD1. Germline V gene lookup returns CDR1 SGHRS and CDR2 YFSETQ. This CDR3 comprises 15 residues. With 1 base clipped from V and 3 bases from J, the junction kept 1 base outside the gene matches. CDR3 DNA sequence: TGCGCCAGCAGCTTGACAGGGGACTATAATTCACCCCTCCACTTT. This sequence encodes CASSLTGDYNSPLHF.

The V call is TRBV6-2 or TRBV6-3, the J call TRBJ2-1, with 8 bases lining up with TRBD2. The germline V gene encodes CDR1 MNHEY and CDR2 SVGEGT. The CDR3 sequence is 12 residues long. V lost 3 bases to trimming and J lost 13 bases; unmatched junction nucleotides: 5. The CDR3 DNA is TGTGCCAGCAGTTATGGGACTAGTAATCAGTTCTTC. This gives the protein CASSYGTSNQFF.

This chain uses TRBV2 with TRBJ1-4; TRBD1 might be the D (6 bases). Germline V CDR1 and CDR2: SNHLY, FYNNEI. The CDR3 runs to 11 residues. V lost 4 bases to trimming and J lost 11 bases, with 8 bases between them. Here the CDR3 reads CASSGQEKLFF. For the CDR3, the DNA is TGTGCCAGCAGTGGACAGGAGAAACTGTTTTTT.

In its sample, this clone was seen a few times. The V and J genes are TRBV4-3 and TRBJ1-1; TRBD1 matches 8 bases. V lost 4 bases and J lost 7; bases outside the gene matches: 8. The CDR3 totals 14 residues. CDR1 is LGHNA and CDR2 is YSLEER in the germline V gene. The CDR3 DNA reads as TGCGCCAGCAGCCCGGGACAGGATTGGAGTGAAGCTTTCTTT. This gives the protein CASSPGQDWSEAFF.

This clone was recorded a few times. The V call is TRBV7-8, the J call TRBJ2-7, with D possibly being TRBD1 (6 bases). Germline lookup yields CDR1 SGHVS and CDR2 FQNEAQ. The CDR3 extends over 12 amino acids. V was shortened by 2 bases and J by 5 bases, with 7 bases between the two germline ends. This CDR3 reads CASSLQGNEQYF. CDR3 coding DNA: TGTGCCAGCAGCTTACAGGGGAACGAGCAGTACTTC.

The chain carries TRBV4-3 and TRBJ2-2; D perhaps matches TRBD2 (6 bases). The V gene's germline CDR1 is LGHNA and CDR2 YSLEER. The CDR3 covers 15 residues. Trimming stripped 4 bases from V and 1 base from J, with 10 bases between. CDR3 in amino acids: CASSRSGENTGELFF. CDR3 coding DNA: TGCGCCAGCAGCCGGTCGGGGGAGAACACCGGGGAGCTGTTTTTT.

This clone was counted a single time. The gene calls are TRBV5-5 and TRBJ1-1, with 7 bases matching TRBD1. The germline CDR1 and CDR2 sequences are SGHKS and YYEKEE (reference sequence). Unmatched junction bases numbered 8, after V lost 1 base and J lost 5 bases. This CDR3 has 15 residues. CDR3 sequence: CASSLTRQGWTEAFF. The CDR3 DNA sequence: TGTGCCAGCAGCTTGACTCGACAGGGATGGACTGAAGCTTTCTTT.

The CDR3 sequence: CASSEKTYGVLTF. DNA for the CDR3: TGTGCCAGCAGTGAGAAAACGTACGGCGTCCTGACTTTC. The chain combines TRBV6-1 with TRBJ2-6; D is unclear. Trimming removed 3 bases at V and 12 bases at J, with 12 bases between. CDR3 size: 13 residues. Germline loops: CDR1 MNHNS, CDR2 SASEGT.